This paragraph reports one T cell receptor beta chain. Antigen specificity is unknown. The sample contains more than one DNA sequence encoding this CDR3. Every subset's genomic DNA went evenly onto several immunoSEQ plates. Some clones are missing from TCRdb's copy, which holds only in-frame ones; the method was immunoSEQ multiplex PCR. This table has 2.5 million or so clones, roughly nine tenths appearing once. CDR1 and CDR2 (germline): SGHAT, FQNNGV. CDR3 length: 15 amino acids. J gave up 2 bases and V 2 bases, and 2 bases lay outside the gene matches. All donors were healthy HIV-negative adults lacking recent acute infections or vaccinations. The data are from a study of shared clonotypes between healthy human individuals. Study conclusions and caveats: Non-shared clonotypes showed lower generation probabilities than clonotypes common to all four donors. Sampling included only blood; tissue repertoires likely differ.

This TCR was sampled from a man between 18 and 29 years old in good health. This chain uses TRBV11-2 with TRBJ1-4; 7 bases are shared with TRBD1. The sequenced material came from naive CD4+ T cells sorted from blood. Subset denoted: CD45RA+ positively selected. CDR3 residues: CASSLRGPTNEKLFF. Here the CDR3 DNA reads TGTGCCAGCAGCTTAAGGGGGCCCACTAATGAAAAACTGTTTTTT.